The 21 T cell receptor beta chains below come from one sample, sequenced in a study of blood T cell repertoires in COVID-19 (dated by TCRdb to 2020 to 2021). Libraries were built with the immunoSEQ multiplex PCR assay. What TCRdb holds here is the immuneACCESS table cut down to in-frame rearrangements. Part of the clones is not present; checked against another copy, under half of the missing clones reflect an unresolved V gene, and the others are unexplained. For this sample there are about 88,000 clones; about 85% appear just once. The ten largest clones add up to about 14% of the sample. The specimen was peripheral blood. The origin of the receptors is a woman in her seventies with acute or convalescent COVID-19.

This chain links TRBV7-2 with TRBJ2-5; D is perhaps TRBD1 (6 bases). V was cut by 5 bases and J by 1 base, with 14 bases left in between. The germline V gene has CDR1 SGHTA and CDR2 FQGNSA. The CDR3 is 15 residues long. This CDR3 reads CASSGYGRGQETQYF. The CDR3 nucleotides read TGTGCCAGCAGCGGGTACGGCAGGGGCCAAGAGACCCAGTACTTC.

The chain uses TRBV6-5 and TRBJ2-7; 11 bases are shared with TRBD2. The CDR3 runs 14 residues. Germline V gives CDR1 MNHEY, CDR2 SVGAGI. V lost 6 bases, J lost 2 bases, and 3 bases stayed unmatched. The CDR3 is CASRIAGGPYEQYV. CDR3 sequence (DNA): TGTGCCAGCAGAATAGCGGGGGGGCCCTACGAGCAGTACGTC.

The CDR3 region is CASSFPSGGSSTDTQYF. The CDR3 nucleotides are TGTGCCAGCAGCTTCCCTAGCGGGGGATCTAGCACAGATACGCAGTATTTT. The chain couples TRBV11-2 to TRBJ2-3, with 10 bases aligning to TRBD2. Trimming at V came to 3 bases and at J to 0 bases, leaving 6 bases not matched to a gene. CDR1 is SGHAT and CDR2 is FQNNGV in the germline V gene. The CDR3 extends over 17 amino acids.

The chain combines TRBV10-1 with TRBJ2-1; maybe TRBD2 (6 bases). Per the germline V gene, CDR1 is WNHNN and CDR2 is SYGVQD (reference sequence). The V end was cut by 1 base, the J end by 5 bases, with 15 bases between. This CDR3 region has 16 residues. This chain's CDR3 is CASSELRRAGDNEQFF. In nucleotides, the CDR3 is TGCGCCAGCAGTGAGTTGCGGAGGGCCGGGGACAATGAGCAGTTCTTC.

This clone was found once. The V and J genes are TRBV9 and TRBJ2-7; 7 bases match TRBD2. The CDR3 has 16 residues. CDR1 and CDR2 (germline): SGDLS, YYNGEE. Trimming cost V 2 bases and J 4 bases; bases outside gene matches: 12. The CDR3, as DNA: TGTGCCAGCAGCGTCGACACCGGGAGGACCCTTTACGAGCAGTACGTC. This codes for CASSVDTGRTLYEQYV.

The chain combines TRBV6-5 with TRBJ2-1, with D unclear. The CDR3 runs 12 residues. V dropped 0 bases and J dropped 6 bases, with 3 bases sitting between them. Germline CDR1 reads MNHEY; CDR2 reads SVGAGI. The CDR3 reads CASSYSANEQFF. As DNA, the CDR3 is TGTGCCAGCAGTTACTCGGCCAATGAGCAGTTCTTC.

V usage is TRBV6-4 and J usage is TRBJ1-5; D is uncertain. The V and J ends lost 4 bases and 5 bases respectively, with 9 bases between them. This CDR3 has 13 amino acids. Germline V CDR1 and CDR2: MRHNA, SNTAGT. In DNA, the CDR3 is TGTGCCAGCAGTGCGGAGGTGGATCAGCCCCAGCATTTT. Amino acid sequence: CASSAEVDQPQHF.

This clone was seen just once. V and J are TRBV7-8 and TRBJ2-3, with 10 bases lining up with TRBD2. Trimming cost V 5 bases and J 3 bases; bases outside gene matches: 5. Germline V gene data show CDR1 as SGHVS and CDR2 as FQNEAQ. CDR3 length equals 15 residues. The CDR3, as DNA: TGTGCCAGCAGCCTAAGCGGGAGGGAGACAGATACGCAGTATTTT. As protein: CASSLSGRETDTQYF.

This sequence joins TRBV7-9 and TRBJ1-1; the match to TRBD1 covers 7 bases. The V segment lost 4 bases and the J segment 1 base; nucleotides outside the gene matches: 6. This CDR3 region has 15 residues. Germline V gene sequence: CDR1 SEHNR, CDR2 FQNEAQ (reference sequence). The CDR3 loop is CASSYATGPNTEAFF. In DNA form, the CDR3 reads TGTGCCAGCAGCTACGCGACAGGGCCGAACACTGAAGCTTTCTTT.

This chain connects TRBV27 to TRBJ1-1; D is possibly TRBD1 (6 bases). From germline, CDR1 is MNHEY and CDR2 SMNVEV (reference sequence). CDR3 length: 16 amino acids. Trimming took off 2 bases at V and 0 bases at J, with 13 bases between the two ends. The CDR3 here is CASSLTPGVMNTEAFF. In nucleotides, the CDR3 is TGTGCCAGCAGTTTAACCCCAGGGGTGATGAACACTGAAGCTTTCTTT.

In nucleotides, the CDR3 is TGTGCCGGCTCAAGAGGGACAGAGTACAATGAGCAGTTCTTC. This codes for CAGSRGTEYNEQFF. The chain is built from TRBV2 and TRBJ2-1; 7 bases match TRBD1. The CDR3 covers 14 residues. Germline V gene lookup returns CDR1 SNHLY and CDR2 FYNNEI. V was pared by 11 bases and J by 4 bases, with 11 bases of the junction left unmatched.

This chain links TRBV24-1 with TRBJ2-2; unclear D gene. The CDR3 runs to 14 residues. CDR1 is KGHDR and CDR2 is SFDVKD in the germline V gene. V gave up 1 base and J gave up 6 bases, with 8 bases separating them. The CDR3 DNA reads TGTGCCACCAGTGATTTCGGAGAGGCCGGGGAGCTGTTTTTT. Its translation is CATSDFGEAGELFF.

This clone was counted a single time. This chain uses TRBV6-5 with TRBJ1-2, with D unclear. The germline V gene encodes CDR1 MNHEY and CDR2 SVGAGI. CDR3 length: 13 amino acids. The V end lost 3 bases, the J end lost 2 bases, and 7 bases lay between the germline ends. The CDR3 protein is CASSYTQNYGYTF. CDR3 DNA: TGTGCCAGCAGTTATACGCAGAACTATGGCTACACCTTC.

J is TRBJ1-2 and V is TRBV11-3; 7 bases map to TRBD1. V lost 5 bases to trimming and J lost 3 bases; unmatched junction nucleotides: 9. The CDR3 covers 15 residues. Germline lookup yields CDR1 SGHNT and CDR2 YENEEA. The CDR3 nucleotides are TGTGCCAGCAGCCCCCGGACAGGCACCGACTATGGCTACACCTTC. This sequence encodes CASSPRTGTDYGYTF.

The CDR3 is CATSDSGTGTGELFF. Written as DNA, the CDR3 is TGTGCCACCAGTGATTCCGGGACAGGCACCGGGGAGCTGTTTTTT. This chain links TRBV24-1 with TRBJ2-2, with 8 positions matching TRBD1. With 2 bases clipped from V and 4 bases from J, the junction kept 2 bases outside the gene matches. CDR1 is KGHDR and CDR2 is SFDVKD in the germline V gene. This CDR3 contains 15 residues.

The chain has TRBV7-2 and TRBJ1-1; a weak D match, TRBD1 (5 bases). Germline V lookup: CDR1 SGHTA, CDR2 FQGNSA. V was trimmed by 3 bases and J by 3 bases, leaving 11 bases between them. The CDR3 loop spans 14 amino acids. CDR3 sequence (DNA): TGTGCCAGCAGCTTTATGACGGGGGACACTGAAGCTTTCTTT. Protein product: CASSFMTGDTEAFF. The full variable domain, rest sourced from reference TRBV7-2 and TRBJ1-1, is GAGVSQSPSNKVTEKGKDVELRCDPISGHTALYWYRQSLGQGLEFLIYFQGNSAPDKSGLPSDRFSAERTGGSVSTLTIQRTQQEDSAVYLCASSFMTGDTEAFFGQGTRLTVV.

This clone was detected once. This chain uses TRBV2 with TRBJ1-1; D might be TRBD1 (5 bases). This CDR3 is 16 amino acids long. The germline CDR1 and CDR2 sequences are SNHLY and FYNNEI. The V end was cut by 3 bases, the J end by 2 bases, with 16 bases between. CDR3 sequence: CASSDPRGLPNTEAFF. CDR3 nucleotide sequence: TGTGCCAGCAGTGACCCCCGGGGACTCCCTAACACTGAAGCTTTCTTT.

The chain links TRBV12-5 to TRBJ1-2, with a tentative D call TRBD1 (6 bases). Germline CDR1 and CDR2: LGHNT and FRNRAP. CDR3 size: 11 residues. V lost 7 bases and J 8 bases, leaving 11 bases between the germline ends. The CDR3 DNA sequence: TGTGCTAGTGCTGGCGGGGGCGGCTACACCTTC. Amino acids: CASAGGGGYTF.

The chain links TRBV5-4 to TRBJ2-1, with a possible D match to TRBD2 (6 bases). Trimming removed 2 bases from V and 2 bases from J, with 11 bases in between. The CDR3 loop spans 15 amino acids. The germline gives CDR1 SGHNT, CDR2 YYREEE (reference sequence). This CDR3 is CASSLGGVTYNEQFF. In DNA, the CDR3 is TGTGCCAGCAGCTTAGGCGGGGTTACCTACAATGAGCAGTTCTTC. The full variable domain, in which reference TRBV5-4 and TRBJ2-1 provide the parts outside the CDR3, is ETGVTQSPTHLIKTRGQQVTLRCSSQSGHNTVSWYQQALGQGPQFIFQYYREEENGRGNFPPRFSGLQFPNYSSELNVNALELDDSALYLCASSLGGVTYNEQFFGPGTRLTVL.

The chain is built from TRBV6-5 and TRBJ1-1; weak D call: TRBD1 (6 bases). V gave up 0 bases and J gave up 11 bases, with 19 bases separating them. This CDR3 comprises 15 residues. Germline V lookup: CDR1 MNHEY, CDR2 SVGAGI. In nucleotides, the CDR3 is TGTGCCAGCAGTTACTCGGCGGGGGGGCACCGGGAGGCTTTCTTT. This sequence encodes CASSYSAGGHREAFF.

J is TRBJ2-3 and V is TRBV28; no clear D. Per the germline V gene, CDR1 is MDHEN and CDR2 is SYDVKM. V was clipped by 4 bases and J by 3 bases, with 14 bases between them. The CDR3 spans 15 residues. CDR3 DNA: TGTGCCAGCAGTTCGTTCAACTCTAGGACAGATACGCAGTATTTT. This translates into CASSSFNSRTDTQYF.